The 5 T cell receptor beta chains below were found in one sample sequenced in a study of shared clonotypes between healthy human individuals (dated by TCRdb to 2018 to 2020). The protocol used for the library was the immunoSEQ multiplex PCR assay. In its TCRdb copy, this immuneACCESS table keeps in-frame sequences only and misses some clones. Where compared with another copy, unresolved V genes explain less than half of these, and the others have no known cause. Within this sample are about 590,000 clones, with around 95% of them counted one time only. The top ten constitute approximately 0.1% of the sample. CD8 naive samples were CD45RO-negative cells positively selected for CCR7, giving a CD45RA+CCR7+ population that excluded TemRA cells. The sample consisted of naive CD8+ T cells sorted from blood. The cell subset or site label, as the study defines it: CD45RA+CCR7+. These TCRs come from a woman aged 30 to 39 in good health.

The rearrangement joins TRBV5-6 to TRBJ2-7, with D hard to call. Germline values: CDR1 SGHDT, CDR2 YYEEEE. The CDR3 sequence is 12 residues long. Trimming pared 0 bases from V and 6 bases from J, leaving 7 bases between. CDR3 sequence reads: CASSLGPREQYF. The DNA for the CDR3 is TGTGCCAGCAGCTTGGGCCCCCGCGAGCAGTACTTC.

This clone came up once. The chain is built from TRBV5-6 and TRBJ2-7; D may be TRBD2 (5 bases). The CDR3 is 12 amino acids. Between the trimmed V and J ends, which lost 0 bases and 9 bases, there was a span of 10 bases. Looked up from germline, CDR1 is SGHDT and CDR2 is YYEEEE. In nucleotides, the CDR3 is TGTGCCAGCAGCTTGGCGTCTAGCCTGCAGTACTTC. This codes for CASSLASSLQYF.

The chain couples TRBV13 to TRBJ1-1; 10 positions match TRBD1. Germline assignment: CDR1 PRHDT and CDR2 FYEKMQ (reference sequence). V trimming: 5 bases; J trimming: 3 bases; junction bases outside the gene matches: 6. The CDR3 contains 15 residues. The CDR3 region is CASSGTGTGDTEAFF. The CDR3 nucleotides read TGTGCCAGCAGCGGGACCGGGACAGGGGACACTGAAGCTTTCTTT.

The chain links TRBV15 to TRBJ1-5; 9 bases align to TRBD1. Germline-derived CDR1 and CDR2 are LNHNV and YYDKDF (reference sequence). With V trimmed by 3 bases and J by 4 bases, 4 bases remained unmatched. This CDR3 is 15 amino acids long. CDR3 residues: CATSSDRGANQPQHF. DNA of the CDR3: TGTGCCACCAGCAGCGACAGGGGGGCGAATCAGCCCCAGCATTTT.

This clone was seen just once. The chain is built from TRBV6-5 and TRBJ2-7; D is undetermined. CDR3 length: 13 amino acids. Germline V gene data show CDR1 as MNHEY and CDR2 as SVGAGI. Trimming took off 3 bases at V and 0 bases at J, with 6 bases between the two ends. CDR3: CASSYRVSYEQYF. DNA for the CDR3: TGTGCCAGCAGTTATAGGGTCTCCTACGAGCAGTACTTC.